The sequence of this T cell receptor (beta chain) was determined in a study of cytomegalovirus exposure and HLA in healthy donors. Study-level findings and limits: Cytomegalovirus status was reportedly diagnosed by the classifier with high sensitivity and specificity.

CDR3 length: 16 amino acids. Germline CDR1 reads MGHDK; CDR2 reads SYGVNS. The V end lost 2 bases, the J end lost 2 bases, and 14 bases lay between the germline ends. The PCR used 60 Vbeta and 13 Jbeta primers. TCRdb keeps only in-frame clones here, not all; method: immunoSEQ multiplex PCR. The data contain 170,000 or so clones, about 80% of them singletons. On this clone: Its antigen is still unknown.

This TCR was sampled from a man between 60 and 75 years old in good health and CMV-seronegative. The chain uses TRBV25-1 and TRBJ2-3, with D perhaps matching TRBD2 (7 bases). The sample taken for sequencing was PBMCs. The CDR3 region is CASSEEGGDPTDTQYF. In nucleotides, the CDR3 is TGTGCCAGCAGTGAAGAGGGGGGGGATCCCACAGATACGCAGTATTTT.